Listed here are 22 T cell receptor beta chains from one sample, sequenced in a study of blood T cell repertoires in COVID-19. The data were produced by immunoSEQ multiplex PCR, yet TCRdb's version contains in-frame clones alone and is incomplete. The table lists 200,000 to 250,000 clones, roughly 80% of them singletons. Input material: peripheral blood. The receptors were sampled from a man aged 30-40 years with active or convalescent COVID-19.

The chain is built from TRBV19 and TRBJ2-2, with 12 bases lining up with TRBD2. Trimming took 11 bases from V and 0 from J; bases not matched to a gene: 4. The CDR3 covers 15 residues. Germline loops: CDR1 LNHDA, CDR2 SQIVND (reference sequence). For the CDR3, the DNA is TGTGCCGCACGGACTAGCGGGGCGAACACCGGGGAGCTGTTTTTT. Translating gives CAARTSGANTGELFF.

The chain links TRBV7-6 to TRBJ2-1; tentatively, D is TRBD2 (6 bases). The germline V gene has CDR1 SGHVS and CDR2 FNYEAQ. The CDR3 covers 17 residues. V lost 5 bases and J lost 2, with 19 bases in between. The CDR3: CASSLPIWREAYNEQFF. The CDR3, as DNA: TGTGCCAGCAGCCTGCCCATCTGGCGGGAAGCCTACAATGAGCAGTTCTTC.

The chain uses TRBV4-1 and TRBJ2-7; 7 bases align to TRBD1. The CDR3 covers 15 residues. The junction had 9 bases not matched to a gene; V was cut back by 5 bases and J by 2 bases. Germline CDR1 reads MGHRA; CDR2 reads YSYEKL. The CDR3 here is CASSALKGAAYEQYF. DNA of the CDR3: TGCGCCAGCAGCGCCCTGAAGGGGGCAGCCTACGAGCAGTACTTC.

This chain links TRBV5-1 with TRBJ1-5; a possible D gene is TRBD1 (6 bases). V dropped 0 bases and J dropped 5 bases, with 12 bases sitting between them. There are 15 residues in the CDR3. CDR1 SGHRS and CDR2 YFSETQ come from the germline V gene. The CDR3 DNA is TGCGCCAGCAGCTTGGATCTGGGGGCCCATCAGCCCCAGCATTTT. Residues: CASSLDLGAHQPQHF.

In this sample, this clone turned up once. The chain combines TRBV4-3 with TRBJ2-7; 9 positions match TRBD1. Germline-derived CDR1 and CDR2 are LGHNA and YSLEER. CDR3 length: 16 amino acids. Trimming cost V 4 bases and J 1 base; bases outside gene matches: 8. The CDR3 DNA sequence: TGCGCCAGCAGCCCTTCAACGGGACAGGGTTCCTACGAGCAGTACTTC. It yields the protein CASSPSTGQGSYEQYF.

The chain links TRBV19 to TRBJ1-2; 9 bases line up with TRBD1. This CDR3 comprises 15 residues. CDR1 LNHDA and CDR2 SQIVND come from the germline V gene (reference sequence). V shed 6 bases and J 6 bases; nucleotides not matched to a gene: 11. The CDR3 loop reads CASRTVGTGFHGYTF. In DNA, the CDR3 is TGTGCCAGTAGAACCGTTGGGACAGGGTTTCATGGCTACACCTTC.

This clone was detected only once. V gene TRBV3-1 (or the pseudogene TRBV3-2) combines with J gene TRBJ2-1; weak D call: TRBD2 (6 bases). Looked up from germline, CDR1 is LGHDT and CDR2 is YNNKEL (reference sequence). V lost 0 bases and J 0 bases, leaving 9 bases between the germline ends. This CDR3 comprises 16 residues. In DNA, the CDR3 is TGTGCCAGCAGCCAAGACGCCGGGAGCTCCTACAATGAGCAGTTCTTC. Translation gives CASSQDAGSSYNEQFF.

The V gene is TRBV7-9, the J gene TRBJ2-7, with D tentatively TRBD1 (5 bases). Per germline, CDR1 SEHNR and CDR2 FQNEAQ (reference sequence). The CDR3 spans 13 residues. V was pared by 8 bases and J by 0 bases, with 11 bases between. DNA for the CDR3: TGTGCCAGCGCCGACAGTATCTCCTACGAGCAGTACTTC. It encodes CASADSISYEQYF.

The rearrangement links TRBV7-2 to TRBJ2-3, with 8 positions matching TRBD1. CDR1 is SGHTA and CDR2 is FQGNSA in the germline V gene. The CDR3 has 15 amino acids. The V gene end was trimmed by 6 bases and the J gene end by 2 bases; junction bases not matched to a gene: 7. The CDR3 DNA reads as TGTGCCAGCAGTAGAGGACAGGGAAACACAGATACGCAGTATTTT. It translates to CASSRGQGNTDTQYF.

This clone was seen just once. Here the CDR3 DNA reads TGTGCCAGCAGTTGGACAGGGACCACAGATACGCAGTATTTT. Its protein is CASSWTGTTDTQYF. The chain carries TRBV6-2 or TRBV6-3 and TRBJ2-3; 8 bases map to TRBD1. This CDR3 is 14 amino acids long. Germline CDR1 MNHEY, CDR2 SVGEGT. The junction had 2 bases not matched to a gene; V was cut back by 4 bases and J by 2 bases.

The CDR3 DNA follows: TGTGCCAGCAGCAAAAGACAGGGCCCGAATCAGCCCCAGCATTTT. As protein: CASSKRQGPNQPQHF. The chain has TRBV7-2 and TRBJ1-5; 7 bases align to TRBD1. After removal of 5 bases from V and 4 bases from J, the junction contained 8 bases not matched to a gene. CDR3 length equals 15 residues. Germline CDR1 SGHTA, CDR2 FQGNSA.

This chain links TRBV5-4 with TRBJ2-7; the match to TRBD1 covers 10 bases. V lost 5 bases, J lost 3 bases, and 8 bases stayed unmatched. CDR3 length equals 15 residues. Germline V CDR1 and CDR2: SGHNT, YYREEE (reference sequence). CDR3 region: CASSGGTGEVYEQYF. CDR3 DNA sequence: TGTGCCAGCAGTGGGGGGACAGGGGAGGTCTACGAGCAGTACTTC.

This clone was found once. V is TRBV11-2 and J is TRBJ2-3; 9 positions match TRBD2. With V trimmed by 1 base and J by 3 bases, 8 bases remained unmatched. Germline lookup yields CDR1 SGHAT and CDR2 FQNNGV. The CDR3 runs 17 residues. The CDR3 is CASSLVAGGLGTDTQYF. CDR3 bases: TGTGCCAGCAGCTTAGTGGCGGGGGGGCTTGGGACAGATACGCAGTATTTT.

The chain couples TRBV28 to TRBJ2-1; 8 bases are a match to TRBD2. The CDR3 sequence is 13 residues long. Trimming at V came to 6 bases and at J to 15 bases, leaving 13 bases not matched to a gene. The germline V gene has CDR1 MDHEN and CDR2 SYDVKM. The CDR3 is CASSSPSGWFGFF. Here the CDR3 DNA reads TGTGCCAGCAGCTCTCCTAGCGGGTGGTTTGGGTTCTTC.

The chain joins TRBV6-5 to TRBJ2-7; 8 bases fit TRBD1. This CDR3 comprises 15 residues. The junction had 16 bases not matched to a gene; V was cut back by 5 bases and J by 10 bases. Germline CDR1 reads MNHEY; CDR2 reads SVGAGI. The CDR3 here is CASSHFPGTGKSQYF. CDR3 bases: TGTGCCAGCAGTCACTTCCCCGGGACAGGCAAGTCACAGTACTTC.

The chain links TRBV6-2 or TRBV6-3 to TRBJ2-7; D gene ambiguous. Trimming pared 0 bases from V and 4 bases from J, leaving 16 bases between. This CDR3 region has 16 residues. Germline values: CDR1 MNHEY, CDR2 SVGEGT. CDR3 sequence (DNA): TGTGCCAGCAGTTACTCGACGTTTGGGCCTCATTACGAGCAGTACTTC. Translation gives CASSYSTFGPHYEQYF.

The CDR3 DNA reads TGTGCCAGCACGGGACAGATCTATGGCTACACCTTC. Encoded protein: CASTGQIYGYTF. The chain recombines TRBV28 with TRBJ1-2, with 7 bases that match TRBD1. CDR1 is MDHEN, CDR2 SYDVKM, per germline. The V segment lost 7 bases and the J segment 4 bases; nucleotides outside the gene matches: 3. The CDR3 length is 12 residues.

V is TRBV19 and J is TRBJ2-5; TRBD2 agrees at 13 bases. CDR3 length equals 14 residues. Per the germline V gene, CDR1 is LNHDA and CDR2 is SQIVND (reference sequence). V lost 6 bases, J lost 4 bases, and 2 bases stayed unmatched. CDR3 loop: CASRLAGGGETQYF. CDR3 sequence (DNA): TGTGCCAGTAGACTAGCGGGAGGGGGAGAGACCCAGTACTTC.

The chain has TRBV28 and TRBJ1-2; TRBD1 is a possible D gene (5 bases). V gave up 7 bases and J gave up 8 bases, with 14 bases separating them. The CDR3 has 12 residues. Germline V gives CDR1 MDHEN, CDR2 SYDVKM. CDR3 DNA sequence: TGTGCCAGCACAGAGGAGGGACGGGGCTACACCTTC. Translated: CASTEEGRGYTF.

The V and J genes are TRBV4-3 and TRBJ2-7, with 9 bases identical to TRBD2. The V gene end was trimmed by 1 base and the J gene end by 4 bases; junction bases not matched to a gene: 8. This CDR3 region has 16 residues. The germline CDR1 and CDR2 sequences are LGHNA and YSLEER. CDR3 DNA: TGCGCCAGCAGCCAAGGTCTAGCGGGGCCTTTATACGAGCAGTACTTC. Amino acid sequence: CASSQGLAGPLYEQYF.

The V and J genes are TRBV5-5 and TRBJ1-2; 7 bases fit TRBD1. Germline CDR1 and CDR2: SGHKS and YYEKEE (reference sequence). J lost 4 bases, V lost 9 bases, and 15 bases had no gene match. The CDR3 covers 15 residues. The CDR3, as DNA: TGTGCCACTCGCCCGGGGACAGCCTCAACCTATGGCTACACCTTC. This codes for CATRPGTASTYGYTF.

CDR3 DNA: TGTGCCATCAGTGACTATACAGGGAGCTCTGGAAACACCATATATTTT. It yields the protein CAISDYTGSSGNTIYF. The chain has TRBV10-3 and TRBJ1-3; D is perhaps TRBD1 (6 bases). CDR1 is ENHRY, CDR2 SYGVKD, per germline. V lost 3 bases, J lost 0 bases, and 12 bases lay in between. The CDR3 is 16 residues long.